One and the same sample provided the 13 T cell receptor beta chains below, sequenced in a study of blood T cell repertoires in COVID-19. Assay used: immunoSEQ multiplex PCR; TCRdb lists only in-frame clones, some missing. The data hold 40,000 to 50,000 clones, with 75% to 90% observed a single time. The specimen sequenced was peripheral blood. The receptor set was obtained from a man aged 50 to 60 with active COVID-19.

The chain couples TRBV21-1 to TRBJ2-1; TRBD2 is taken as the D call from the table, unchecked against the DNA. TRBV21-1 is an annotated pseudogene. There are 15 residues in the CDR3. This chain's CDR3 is CASSKIDGSCNEQFF. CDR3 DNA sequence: TGTGCCAGCAGCAAAATTGACGGGAGCTGCAATGAGCAGTTCTTC.

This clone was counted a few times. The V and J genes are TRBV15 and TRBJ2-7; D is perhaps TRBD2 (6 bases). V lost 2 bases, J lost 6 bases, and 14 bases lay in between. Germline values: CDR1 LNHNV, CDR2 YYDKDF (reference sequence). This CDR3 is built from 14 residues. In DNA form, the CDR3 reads TGTGCCACCAGCAGATCCAGACTAGAACCCGAGCAGTACTTC. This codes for CATSRSRLEPEQYF.

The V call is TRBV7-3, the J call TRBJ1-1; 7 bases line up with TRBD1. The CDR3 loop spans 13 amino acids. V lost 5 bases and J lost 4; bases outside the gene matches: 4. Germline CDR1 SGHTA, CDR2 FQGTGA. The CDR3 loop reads CASSLDRVTEAFF. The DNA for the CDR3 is TGTGCCAGCAGCCTCGACAGGGTCACTGAAGCTTTCTTT.

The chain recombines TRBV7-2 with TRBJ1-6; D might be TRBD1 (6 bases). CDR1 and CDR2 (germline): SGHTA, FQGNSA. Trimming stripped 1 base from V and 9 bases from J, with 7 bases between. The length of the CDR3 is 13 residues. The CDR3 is CASSLDRVSPLHF. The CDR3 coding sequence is TGTGCCAGCAGCTTAGACAGGGTTTCACCCCTCCACTTT.

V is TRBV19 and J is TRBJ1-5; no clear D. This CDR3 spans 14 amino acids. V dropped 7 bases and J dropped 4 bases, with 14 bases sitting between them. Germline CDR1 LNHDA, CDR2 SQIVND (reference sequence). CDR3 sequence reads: CASNRVARNQPQHF. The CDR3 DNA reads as TGTGCCAGTAATCGGGTGGCGCGGAATCAGCCCCAGCATTTT.

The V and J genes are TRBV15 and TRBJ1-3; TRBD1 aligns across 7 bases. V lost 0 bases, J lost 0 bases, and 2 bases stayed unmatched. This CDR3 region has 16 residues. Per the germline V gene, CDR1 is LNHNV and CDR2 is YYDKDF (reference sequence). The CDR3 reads CATSRDRDSSGNTIYF. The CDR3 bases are TGTGCCACCAGCAGAGATCGGGACAGCTCTGGAAACACCATATATTTT.

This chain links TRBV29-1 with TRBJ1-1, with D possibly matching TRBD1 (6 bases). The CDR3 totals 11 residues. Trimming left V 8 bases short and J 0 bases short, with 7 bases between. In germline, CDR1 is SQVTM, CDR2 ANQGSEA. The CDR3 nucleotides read TGCAGCTCAGGGGTGAACACTGAAGCTTTCTTT. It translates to CSSGVNTEAFF.

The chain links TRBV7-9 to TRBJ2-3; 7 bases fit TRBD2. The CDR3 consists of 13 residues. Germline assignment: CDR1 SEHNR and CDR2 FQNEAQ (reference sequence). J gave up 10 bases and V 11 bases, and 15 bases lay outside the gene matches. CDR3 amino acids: CAVPPSGIGAQYF. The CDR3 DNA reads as TGTGCCGTCCCCCCCAGCGGGATAGGAGCGCAGTATTTT.

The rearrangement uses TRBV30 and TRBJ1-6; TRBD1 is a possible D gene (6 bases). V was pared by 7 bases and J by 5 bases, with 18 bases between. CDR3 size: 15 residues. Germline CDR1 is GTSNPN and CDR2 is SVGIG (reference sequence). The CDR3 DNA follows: TGTGCCTCGTCCGCCACAGGGAGTGATAATTCACCCCTCCACTTT. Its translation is CASSATGSDNSPLHF.

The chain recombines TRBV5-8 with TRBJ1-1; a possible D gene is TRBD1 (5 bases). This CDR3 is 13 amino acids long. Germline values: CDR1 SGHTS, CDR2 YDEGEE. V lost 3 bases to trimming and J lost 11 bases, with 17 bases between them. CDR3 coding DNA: TGTGCCAGCAGCTCTAGGGCAGGGCCGACGGCTTTCTTT. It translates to CASSSRAGPTAFF. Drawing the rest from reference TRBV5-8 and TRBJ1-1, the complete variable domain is EAGVTQSPTHLIKTRGQQATLRCSPISGHTSVYWYQQALGLGLQFLLWYDEGEERNRGNFPPRFSGRQFPNYSSELNVNALELEDSALYLCASSSRAGPTAFFGQGTRLTVV.

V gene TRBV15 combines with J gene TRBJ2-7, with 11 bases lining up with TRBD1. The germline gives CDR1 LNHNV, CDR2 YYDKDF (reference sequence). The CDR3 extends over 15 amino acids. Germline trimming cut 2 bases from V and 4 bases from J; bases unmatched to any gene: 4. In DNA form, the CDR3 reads TGTGCCACCAGCAGACTGGGACAGGGGGTATACGAGCAGTACTTC. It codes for CATSRLGQGVYEQYF. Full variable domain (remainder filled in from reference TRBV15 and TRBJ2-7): DAMVIQNPRYQVTQFGKPVTLSCSQTLNHNVMYWYQQKSSQAPKLLFHYYDKDFNNEADTPDNFQSRRPNTSFCFLDIRSPGLGDTAMYLCATSRLGQGVYEQYFGPGTRLTVT.

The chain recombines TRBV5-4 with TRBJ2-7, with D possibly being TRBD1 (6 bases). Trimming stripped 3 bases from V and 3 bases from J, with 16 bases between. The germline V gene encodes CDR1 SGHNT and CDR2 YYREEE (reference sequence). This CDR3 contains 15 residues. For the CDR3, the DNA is TGTGCCAGCAGCTCCCCCGGGACACCCAACTACGAGCAGTACTTC. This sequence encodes CASSSPGTPNYEQYF.

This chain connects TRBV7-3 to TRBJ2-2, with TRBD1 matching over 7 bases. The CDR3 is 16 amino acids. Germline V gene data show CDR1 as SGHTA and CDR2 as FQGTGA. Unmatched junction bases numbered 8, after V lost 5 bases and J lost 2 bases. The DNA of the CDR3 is TGTGCCAGCAGCATCACGGGACAGATAAACACCGGGGAGCTGTTTTTT. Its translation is CASSITGQINTGELFF. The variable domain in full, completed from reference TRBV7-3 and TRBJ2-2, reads GAGVSQTPSNKVTEKGKYVELRCDPISGHTALYWYRQSLGQGPEFLIYFQGTGAADDSGLPNDRFFAVRPEGSVSTLKIQRTERGDSAVYLCASSITGQINTGELFFGEGSRLTVL.